Shown below are 29 T cell receptor beta chains from a single sample sequenced in a study of cytotoxic CD8 clonotypes in ibrutinib-treated CLL. Clones were sequenced by immunoSEQ multiplex PCR, and TCRdb holds only the in-frame ones, with some missing. The sample has about 120,000 clones; 58% are singletons. The starting material was PBMCs, obtained after 24 months of ibrutinib treatment. All receptors derive from a human donor with chronic lymphocytic leukemia.

The chain has TRBV30 and TRBJ2-7; D remains ambiguous. Germline assignment: CDR1 GTSNPN and CDR2 SVGIG (reference sequence). The V and J ends lost 0 bases and 5 bases respectively, with 8 bases between them. This CDR3 region has 12 residues. The CDR3 loop is CAWSVRPHEQYF. In DNA, the CDR3 is TGTGCCTGGAGTGTTAGGCCCCACGAGCAGTACTTC.

This clone appeared a few times. The chain is built from TRBV2 and TRBJ1-1; 7 nucleotides align to TRBD1. The CDR3 is made up of 13 amino acids. CDR1 is SNHLY and CDR2 is FYNNEI in the germline V gene. The trim removed 8 bases at V and 1 base at J, leaving 4 bases unmatched. CDR3 protein: CASEGAANTEAFF. The CDR3 bases are TGTGCCAGCGAGGGGGCGGCGAACACTGAAGCTTTCTTT.

The rearrangement links TRBV27 to TRBJ2-2; D may be TRBD1 (5 bases). V was shortened by 6 bases and J by 0 bases, with 8 bases between the two germline ends. Germline V lookup: CDR1 MNHEY, CDR2 SMNVEV (reference sequence). The CDR3 runs 14 residues. The CDR3 loop reads CASRRTTNTGELFF. In nucleotides, the CDR3 is TGTGCCAGCAGACGGACAACGAACACCGGGGAGCTGTTTTTT.

The chain uses TRBV7-2 and TRBJ2-7; weak D call: TRBD1 (5 bases). Trimming took off 1 base at V and 2 bases at J, with 6 bases between the two ends. Germline CDR1 reads SGHTA; CDR2 reads FQGNSA. The CDR3 sequence is 13 residues long. DNA of the CDR3: TGTGCCAGCAGCTTAGGCAGGGCCTACGAGCAGTACTTC. Its protein is CASSLGRAYEQYF.

The chain carries TRBV30 and TRBJ1-1, with D tentatively TRBD1 (5 bases). The germline V and J ends were trimmed by 3 bases and 0 bases, with 14 bases remaining between them. Germline V gene data show CDR1 as GTSNPN and CDR2 as SVGIG (reference sequence). This CDR3 spans 15 amino acids. Here the CDR3 DNA reads TGTGCCTGGAGGATCCAGGGAGGGATGAACACTGAAGCTTTCTTT. It encodes CAWRIQGGMNTEAFF.

The chain links TRBV20-1 to TRBJ1-1; no clear D gene. CDR1 is DFQATT, CDR2 SNEGSKA, per germline (reference sequence). Between the trimmed V and J ends, which lost 3 bases and 7 bases, there was a span of 6 bases. This CDR3 comprises 10 residues. The CDR3 protein is CSASTNEAFF. The CDR3 DNA is TGCAGTGCTAGTACCAATGAAGCTTTCTTT.

This chain connects TRBV5-4 to TRBJ1-1; 10 bases match TRBD1. The CDR3 runs to 15 residues. Germline CDR1 is SGHNT and CDR2 is YYREEE (reference sequence). Germline trimming cut 0 bases from V and 4 bases from J; bases unmatched to any gene: 3. DNA of the CDR3: TGTGCCAGCAGCTTGGGACAGGGGGCCGGCACTGAAGCTTTCTTT. Residues: CASSLGQGAGTEAFF.

The CDR3: CAWTTPPGNEQFF. CDR3 bases: TGTGCCTGGACCACCCCCCCCGGCAATGAGCAGTTCTTC. The chain uses TRBV30 and TRBJ2-1; D gene unclear. V was pared by 4 bases and J by 6 bases, with 13 bases between. Germline V gene data show CDR1 as GTSNPN and CDR2 as SVGIG (reference sequence). The CDR3 is 13 residues long.

The CDR3 bases are TGCGCCAGCAGCTTCGGACAGGGAACCCAGCCCCAGCATTTT. Amino acids: CASSFGQGTQPQHF. The chain is built from TRBV5-1 and TRBJ1-5, with TRBD1 matching over 8 bases. V trimming: 2 bases; J trimming: 7 bases; junction bases outside the gene matches: 5. The CDR3 has 14 amino acids. From germline, CDR1 is SGHRS and CDR2 YFSETQ.

This clone turned up a few times. The chain is built from TRBV19 and TRBJ1-6, with TRBD1 as a possible D gene (6 bases). The germline CDR1 and CDR2 sequences are LNHDA and SQIVND (reference sequence). With 5 bases removed from V and 9 bases from J, the gap between germline ends came to 17 bases. The CDR3 runs 15 residues. CDR3 bases: TGTGCCAGTAGTTGGCGGGACAACCACGTTTCACCCCTCCACTTT. It encodes CASSWRDNHVSPLHF. The entire variable domain, with the rest obtained from reference TRBV19 and TRBJ1-6, is as follows: DGGITQSPKYLFRKEGQNVTLSCEQNLNHDAMYWYRQDPGQGLRLIYYSQIVNDFQKGDIAEGYSVSREKKESFPLTVTSAQKNPTAFYLCASSWRDNHVSPLHFGNGTRLTVT.

This sequence joins TRBV14 and TRBJ2-7; 11 bases match TRBD2. Trimming cost V 4 bases and J 7 bases; bases outside gene matches: 0. The CDR3 loop spans 12 amino acids. In germline, CDR1 is SGHDN, CDR2 FVKESK. CDR3 bases: TGTGCCAGCAGCCGGACTAGCGGGGAGCAGTACTTC. It encodes CASSRTSGEQYF.

Details on this clone: The sample carries other DNA sequences with the same CDR3. The V call is TRBV6-1, the J call TRBJ2-6; D is unclear. Trimming cost V 3 bases and J 1 base, with 7 bases left between them. The CDR3 length is 15 residues. Per germline, CDR1 MNHNS and CDR2 SASEGT. CDR3 in DNA: TGTGCCAGCAGTGAGGCGAGGTCTGGGGCCAACGTCCTGACTTTC. Protein: CASSEARSGANVLTF.

The chain carries TRBV6-1 and TRBJ2-7; 9 positions agree with TRBD1. The CDR3 is 15 amino acids. The trim removed 4 bases at V and 3 bases at J, leaving 7 bases unmatched. Germline values: CDR1 MNHNS, CDR2 SASEGT. The CDR3 spells CASSAGTGNDYEQYF. DNA of the CDR3: TGTGCCAGCAGTGCGGGGACAGGGAACGACTACGAGCAGTACTTC.

The rearrangement joins TRBV6-5 to TRBJ1-5; D possibly corresponds to TRBD1 (5 bases). This CDR3 is built from 13 residues. The V gene's germline CDR1 is MNHEY and CDR2 SVGAGI. Trimming shortened V by 5 bases and J by 7 bases, and 12 bases separated the two germline ends. The CDR3 nucleotides read TGTGCCAGCAGTCAGGGAGGTGGCCAGCCCCAGCATTTT. Translation gives CASSQGGGQPQHF.

This clone was recorded once. The chain couples TRBV29-1 to TRBJ2-1, with TRBD1 identical over 10 bases. With 6 bases clipped from V and 14 bases from J, the junction kept 7 bases outside the gene matches. This CDR3 contains 11 residues. From germline, CDR1 is SQVTM and CDR2 ANQGSEA. CDR3: CSVKAGQGEFF. The DNA for the CDR3 is TGCAGCGTCAAGGCCGGACAGGGGGAGTTCTTC.

The V and J genes are TRBV28 and TRBJ1-1; 8 positions match TRBD1. The V segment lost 5 bases and the J segment 1 base; nucleotides outside the gene matches: 6. Per germline, CDR1 MDHEN and CDR2 SYDVKM. The CDR3 is made up of 15 amino acids. The CDR3 loop is CASSSPGTGNTEAFF. The CDR3 nucleotides read TGTGCCAGCAGTAGTCCCGGGACAGGGAACACTGAAGCTTTCTTT.

Only a few counts were recorded for this clone. V usage is TRBV2 and J usage is TRBJ2-1; 8 bases line up with TRBD1. J lost 4 bases, V lost 4 bases, and 3 bases had no gene match. Germline V gene lookup returns CDR1 SNHLY and CDR2 FYNNEI. The CDR3 is 14 residues long. CDR3 bases: TGTGCCAGCAGTGTGGGACAGGCTTACAATGAGCAGTTCTTC. Its protein is CASSVGQAYNEQFF.

The chain joins TRBV7-8 to TRBJ1-6; no reliable D call. V gave up 1 base and J gave up 5 bases, with 0 bases separating them. The CDR3 has 12 amino acids. CDR1 is SGHVS and CDR2 is FQNEAQ in the germline V gene. DNA of the CDR3: TGTGCCAGCAGCTTAGATAATTCACCCCTCCACTTT. Amino acid sequence: CASSLDNSPLHF.

The chain couples TRBV28 to TRBJ1-1, with D possibly TRBD1 on 5 matching bases. V dropped 10 bases and J dropped 1 base, with 10 bases sitting between them. Germline V gene data show CDR1 as MDHEN and CDR2 as SYDVKM. CDR3 length: 12 residues. The CDR3 bases are TGTGCCACTCAGGGAGGGAACACTGAAGCTTTCTTT. Its translation: CATQGGNTEAFF.

DNA for the CDR3: TGCGCCAGCAGCGACCCCGGGACAGGGGTCGGGGAGCTGTTTTTT. This gives the protein CASSDPGTGVGELFF. V usage is TRBV5-1 and J usage is TRBJ2-2; 10 positions match TRBD1. The CDR3 runs to 15 residues. Germline CDR1 SGHRS, CDR2 YFSETQ. Losses at the gene ends were 4 bases for V and 7 bases for J; bases not matched to a gene: 7.

This clone was observed a few times. J is TRBJ2-7 and V is TRBV7-7; perhaps TRBD2 as D (6 bases). The V end was cut by 5 bases, the J end by 0 bases, with 14 bases between. CDR1 is SSHAT and CDR2 is FNYEAQ in the germline V gene (reference sequence). CDR3 size: 15 residues. The CDR3 is CASSPGVGSSYEQYF. The CDR3 DNA is TGTGCCAGCAGCCCGGGGGTGGGGAGCTCCTACGAGCAGTACTTC.

The rearrangement joins TRBV19 to TRBJ1-5; 8 bases agree with TRBD1. Germline V gives CDR1 LNHDA, CDR2 SQIVND (reference sequence). V shed 7 bases and J 4 bases; nucleotides not matched to a gene: 9. The CDR3 extends over 15 amino acids. This chain's CDR3 is CASNSPGTGNQPQHF. The CDR3 DNA follows: TGTGCCAGTAACAGTCCCGGGACAGGTAATCAGCCCCAGCATTTT.

This chain joins TRBV11-2 and TRBJ2-5; maybe TRBD1 (5 bases). Trimming pared 5 bases from V and 4 bases from J, leaving 11 bases between. This CDR3 spans 13 amino acids. Germline assignment: CDR1 SGHAT and CDR2 FQNNGV. Here the CDR3 reads CASSKGLGETQYF. The CDR3 DNA reads TGTGCCAGCAGCAAGGGGTTGGGAGAGACCCAGTACTTC.

The chain carries TRBV2 and TRBJ1-4, with a weak D call TRBD1 (6 bases). Germline CDR1 reads SNHLY; CDR2 reads FYNNEI. The length of the CDR3 is 15 residues. V dropped 4 bases and J dropped 3 bases, with 12 bases sitting between them. The CDR3 protein is CASSVAGAANEKLFF. As DNA, the CDR3 is TGTGCCAGCAGTGTAGCAGGGGCGGCTAATGAAAAACTGTTTTTT.

The chain recombines TRBV7-3 with TRBJ2-1; 9 nucleotides match TRBD2. There are 16 residues in the CDR3. The V segment lost 4 bases and the J segment 3 bases; nucleotides outside the gene matches: 7. Germline assignment: CDR1 SGHTA and CDR2 FQGTGA. The CDR3 is CASSSIAGAYYNEQFF. The CDR3 DNA sequence: TGTGCCAGCAGCTCTATAGCGGGGGCCTACTACAATGAGCAGTTCTTC.

The J gene is TRBJ1-5, the V gene TRBV5-5; D perhaps matches TRBD1 (6 bases). The germline CDR1 and CDR2 sequences are SGHKS and YYEKEE (reference sequence). This CDR3 region has 15 residues. Trimming left V 4 bases short and J 0 bases short, with 11 bases between. In DNA, the CDR3 is TGTGCCAGCAGCCTGGACAGCATTAGCAATCAGCCCCAGCATTTT. The encoded protein is CASSLDSISNQPQHF.

V is TRBV7-6 and J is TRBJ2-5, with D perhaps matching TRBD2 (5 bases). This CDR3 has 13 residues. The germline V gene encodes CDR1 SGHVS and CDR2 FNYEAQ. V was clipped by 5 bases and J by 1 base, with 8 bases between them. CDR3 amino acids: CASSIGLQETQYF. The CDR3 DNA reads as TGTGCCAGCAGCATAGGACTCCAAGAGACCCAGTACTTC.

This clone was seen a few times. The same CDR3 can be traced to other DNA sequences in this sample. The chain has TRBV11-3 and TRBJ1-1; D call uncertain. Germline V lookup: CDR1 SGHNT, CDR2 YENEEA. The CDR3 length is 12 residues. Trimming cost V 3 bases and J 4 bases, with 6 bases left between them. CDR3 DNA sequence: TGTGCCAGCAGCTTCTCGTCCACTGAAGCTTTCTTT. It translates to CASSFSSTEAFF.

This clone was observed a handful of times. V usage is TRBV5-1 and J usage is TRBJ1-1, with a weak D call TRBD1 (5 bases). With 4 bases removed from V and 1 base from J, the gap between germline ends came to 14 bases. CDR1 and CDR2 (germline): SGHRS, YFSETQ. The CDR3 sequence is 15 residues long. CDR3 loop: CASSLGTAGNTEAFF. The DNA for the CDR3 is TGCGCCAGCAGCCTTGGGACGGCAGGGAACACTGAAGCTTTCTTT.